This TCR delta chain originates from a study of γδ T cells in repeated Plasmodium falciparum infection. Study overall: Samples were taken at baseline, before some infections, and 21 days after each.

With respect to this clone: Its antigen is not identified. The protein held in TCRdb is that of a much larger clone and does not match this DNA's translation at residue 3, likely because of a read error; the protein shown is translated from the DNA.

Study-wide findings and caveats: One small rural Malian village, predominantly a single ethnic group, supplied the cohort.

TRG and TRD sequences were obtained from every sorted gammadelta sample. TCRdb re-processed the multiplex PCR reads via CATT. The sample carries tens of thousands of delta-chain clones, approximately 0.92% recorded once. This TCR was sampled from a pool of human donors (malaria-infected and uninfected, not separated). Sequenced material: gamma-delta T cells from blood.

In nucleotides, the CDR3 is TGTGCCTGTACTGGCCTTCCTATTATCGTTAGCCCAAGAACGACCGATAAACTCATCTTT. It is translated as CACTGLPIIVSPRTTDKLIF. This chain connects TRDV3 to TRDJ1; the match to TRDD2 covers 8 bases. The CDR3 totals 20 residues. V was clipped by 4 bases and J by 2 bases; unmatched bases: 27. CDR1 TVYSNPD and CDR2 GDNSRS come from the germline V gene (reference sequence).